A single sample gave rise to the 5 T cell receptor beta chains below, sequenced in a study of T-cell memory formation after mild COVID-19. From the 5' RACE reads, TCRdb called clonotypes with MiXCR, one entry per CDR3 protein. The table lists 250,000 to 300,000 distinct CDR3 sequences, approximately 8.4% of them singletons. Sequenced: PBMCs or a T cell subset sorted from them (not recorded which). All receptors come from a man aged 18 to 35 who had mild COVID-19 (a few samples of this study predate the infection). Cell type and time point are not known.

This clonotype was picked up many times. The J gene is TRBJ2-7, the V gene TRBV5-1; 10 bases are a match to TRBD1. Germline V CDR1 and CDR2: SGHRS, YFSETQ. J lost 11 bases, V lost 5 bases, and 10 bases had no gene match. This CDR3 contains 13 residues. The CDR3 bases are TGCGCCAGCAGTCCTGACAGGGGGCTTCATGAGTACGTC. This codes for CASSPDRGLHEYV.

CDR3 DNA: TGTGCCAGCAGCCACCCGGACAGGGGGCCTGATAATTCACCCCTCCACTTT. Amino acids: CASSHPDRGPDNSPLHF. The chain couples TRBV14 to TRBJ1-6; 11 positions agree with TRBD1. CDR1 is SGHDN and CDR2 is FVKESK in the germline V gene. The CDR3 length is 17 residues. The V and J ends lost 3 bases and 5 bases, in that order; junction bases with no gene match: 6.

This clonotype occurred a few times. The CDR3 region is CASSSPGGAGAYEQYF. The CDR3 DNA follows: TGTGCCAGCAGTTCCCCTGGTGGGGCGGGGGCCTACGAGCAGTACTTC. The chain recombines TRBV6-2 or TRBV6-3 with TRBJ2-7; 7 bases map to TRBD2. After removal of 4 bases from V and 2 bases from J, the junction contained 11 bases not matched to a gene. This CDR3 comprises 16 residues. CDR1 is MNHEY and CDR2 is SVGEGT in the germline V gene.

The J gene is TRBJ2-7, the V gene TRBV12-3 or TRBV12-4, with 7 bases matching TRBD2. V trimming: 5 bases; J trimming: 1 base; junction bases outside the gene matches: 8. The CDR3 sequence is 15 residues long. This chain's CDR3 is CASSPYGGGSYEQYF. CDR3 sequence (DNA): TGTGCCAGCAGTCCCTATGGGGGGGGGTCCTACGAGCAGTACTTC.

This clonotype was seen ten or more times. The chain employs TRBV7-2 and TRBJ2-3; D perhaps matches TRBD1 (6 bases). V was clipped by 2 bases and J by 4 bases, with 10 bases between them. Germline CDR1 reads SGHTA; CDR2 reads FQGNSA. The CDR3 sequence is 14 residues long. Here the CDR3 reads CASSLNRDSDTQYF. The CDR3 coding sequence is TGTGCCAGCAGCTTAAACAGGGATTCAGATACGCAGTATTTT.